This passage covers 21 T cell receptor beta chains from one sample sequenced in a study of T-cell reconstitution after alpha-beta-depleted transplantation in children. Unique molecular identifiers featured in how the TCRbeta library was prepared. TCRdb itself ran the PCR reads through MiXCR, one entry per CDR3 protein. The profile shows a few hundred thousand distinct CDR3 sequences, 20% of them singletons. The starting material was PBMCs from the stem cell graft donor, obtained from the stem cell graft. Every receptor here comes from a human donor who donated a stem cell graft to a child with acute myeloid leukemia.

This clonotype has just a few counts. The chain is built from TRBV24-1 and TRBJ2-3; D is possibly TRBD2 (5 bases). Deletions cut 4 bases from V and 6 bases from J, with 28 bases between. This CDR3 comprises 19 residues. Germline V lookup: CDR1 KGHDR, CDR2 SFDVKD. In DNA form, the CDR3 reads TGTGCCACCAGTGACTCCACCTACTTTCGGACTGGGGATGGTGATACGCAGTATTTT. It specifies CATSDSTYFRTGDGDTQYF.

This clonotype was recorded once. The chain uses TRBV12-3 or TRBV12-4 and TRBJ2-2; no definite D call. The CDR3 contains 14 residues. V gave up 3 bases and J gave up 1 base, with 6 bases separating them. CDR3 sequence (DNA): TGTGCCAGCAGTTTCATCGGGAACACCGGGGAGCTGTTTTTT. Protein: CASSFIGNTGELFF.

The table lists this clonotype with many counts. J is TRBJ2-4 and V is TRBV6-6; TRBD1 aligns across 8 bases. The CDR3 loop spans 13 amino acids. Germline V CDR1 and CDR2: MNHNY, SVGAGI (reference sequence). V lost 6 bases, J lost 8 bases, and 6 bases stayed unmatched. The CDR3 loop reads CASSKTGDDIQYF. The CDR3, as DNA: TGTGCCAGCAGCAAGACAGGGGACGACATTCAGTACTTC.

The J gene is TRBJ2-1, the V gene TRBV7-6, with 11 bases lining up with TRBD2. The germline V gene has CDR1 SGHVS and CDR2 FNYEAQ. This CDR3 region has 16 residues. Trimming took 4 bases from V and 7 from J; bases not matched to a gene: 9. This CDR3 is CASSSPTSGIANEQFF. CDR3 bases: TGTGCCAGCAGCTCCCCGACTAGCGGGATCGCGAATGAGCAGTTCTTC.

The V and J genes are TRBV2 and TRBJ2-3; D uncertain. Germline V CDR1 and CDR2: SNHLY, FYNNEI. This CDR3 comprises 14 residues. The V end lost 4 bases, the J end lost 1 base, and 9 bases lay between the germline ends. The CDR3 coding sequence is TGTGCCAGCAGTGCCCTATTTGGCACAGATACGCAGTATTTT. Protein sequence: CASSALFGTDTQYF.

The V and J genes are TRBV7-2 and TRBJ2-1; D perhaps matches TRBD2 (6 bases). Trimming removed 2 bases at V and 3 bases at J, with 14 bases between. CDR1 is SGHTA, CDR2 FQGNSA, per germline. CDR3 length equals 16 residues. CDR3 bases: TGTGCCAGCAGCTTACTGATAGCGGCCGGCTACAATGAGCAGTTCTTC. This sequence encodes CASSLLIAAGYNEQFF.

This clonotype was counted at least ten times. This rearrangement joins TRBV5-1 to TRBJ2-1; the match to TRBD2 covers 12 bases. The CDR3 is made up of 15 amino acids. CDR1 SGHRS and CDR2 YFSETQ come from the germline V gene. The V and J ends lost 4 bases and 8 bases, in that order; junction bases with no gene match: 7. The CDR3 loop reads CASSGLAGGVDEQFF. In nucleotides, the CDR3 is TGCGCCAGCAGCGGGCTAGCGGGAGGGGTCGATGAGCAGTTCTTC.

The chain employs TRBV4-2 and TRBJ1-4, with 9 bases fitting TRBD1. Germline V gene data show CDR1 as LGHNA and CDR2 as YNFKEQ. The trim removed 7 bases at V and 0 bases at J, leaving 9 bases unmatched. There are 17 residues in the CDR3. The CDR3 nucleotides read TGTGCCAGCACCCGGACAGGGGCCCTTGCAACTAATGAAAAACTGTTTTTT. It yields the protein CASTRTGALATNEKLFF.

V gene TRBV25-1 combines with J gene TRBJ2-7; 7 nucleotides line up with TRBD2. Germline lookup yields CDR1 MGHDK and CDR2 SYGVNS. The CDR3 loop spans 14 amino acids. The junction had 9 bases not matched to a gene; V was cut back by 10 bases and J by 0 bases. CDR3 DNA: TGTGCCACCTCCTCGCGGGAGATCTCCTACGAGCAGTACTTC. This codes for CATSSREISYEQYF.

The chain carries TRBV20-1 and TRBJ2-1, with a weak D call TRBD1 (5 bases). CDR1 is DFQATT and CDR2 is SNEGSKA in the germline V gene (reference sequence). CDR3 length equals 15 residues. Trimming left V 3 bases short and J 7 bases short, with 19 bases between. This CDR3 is CSASPPGYLRNEQFF. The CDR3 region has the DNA TGCAGTGCTAGTCCGCCAGGGTATTTGAGGAATGAGCAGTTCTTC.

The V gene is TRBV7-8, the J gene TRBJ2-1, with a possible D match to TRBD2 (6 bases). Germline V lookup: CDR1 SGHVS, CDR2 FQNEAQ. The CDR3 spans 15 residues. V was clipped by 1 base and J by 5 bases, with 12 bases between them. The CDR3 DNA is TGTGCCAGCAGCTTAGTGGTAGCGGAACACAATGAGCAGTTCTTC. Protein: CASSLVVAEHNEQFF.

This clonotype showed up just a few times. The CDR3 protein is CASSLGQGYEKLFF. The DNA for the CDR3 is TGCGCCAGCAGCCTAGGACAGGGGTATGAAAAACTGTTTTTT. The V gene is TRBV5-1, the J gene TRBJ1-4; 9 nucleotides align to TRBD1. The CDR3 totals 14 residues. Germline loops: CDR1 SGHRS, CDR2 YFSETQ. Trimming took 4 bases from V and 6 from J; bases not matched to a gene: 4.

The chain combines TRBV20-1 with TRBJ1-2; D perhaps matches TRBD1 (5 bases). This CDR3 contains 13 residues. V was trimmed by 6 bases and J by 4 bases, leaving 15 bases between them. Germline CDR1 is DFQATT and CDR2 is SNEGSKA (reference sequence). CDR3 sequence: CSAQGAQGYGYTF. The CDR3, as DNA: TGCAGTGCCCAGGGAGCCCAGGGCTATGGCTACACCTTC.

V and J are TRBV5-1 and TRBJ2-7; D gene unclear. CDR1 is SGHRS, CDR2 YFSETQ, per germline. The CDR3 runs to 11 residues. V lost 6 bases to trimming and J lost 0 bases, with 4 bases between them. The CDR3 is CASILSYEQYF. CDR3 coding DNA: TGCGCCAGCATCCTCTCCTACGAGCAGTACTTC.

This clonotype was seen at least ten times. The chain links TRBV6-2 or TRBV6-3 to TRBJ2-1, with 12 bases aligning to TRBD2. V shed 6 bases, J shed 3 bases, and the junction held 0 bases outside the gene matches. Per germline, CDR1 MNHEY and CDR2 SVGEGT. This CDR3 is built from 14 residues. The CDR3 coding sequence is TGTGCCAGCAGACTAGCGGGAGGCTACAATGAGCAGTTCTTC. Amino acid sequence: CASRLAGGYNEQFF.

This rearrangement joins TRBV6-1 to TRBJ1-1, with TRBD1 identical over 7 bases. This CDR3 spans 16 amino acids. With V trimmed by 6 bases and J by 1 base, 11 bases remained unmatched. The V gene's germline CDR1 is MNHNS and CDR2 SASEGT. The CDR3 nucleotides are TGTGCCAGCAGGGACCCCCTGGGACAGAGGAACACTGAAGCTTTCTTT. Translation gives CASRDPLGQRNTEAFF.

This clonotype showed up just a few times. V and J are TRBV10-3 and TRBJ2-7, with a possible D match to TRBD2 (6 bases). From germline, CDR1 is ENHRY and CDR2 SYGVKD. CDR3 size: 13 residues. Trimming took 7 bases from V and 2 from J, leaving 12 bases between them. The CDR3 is CAINGGITYEQYF. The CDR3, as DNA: TGTGCCATCAACGGCGGGATAACCTACGAGCAGTACTTC.

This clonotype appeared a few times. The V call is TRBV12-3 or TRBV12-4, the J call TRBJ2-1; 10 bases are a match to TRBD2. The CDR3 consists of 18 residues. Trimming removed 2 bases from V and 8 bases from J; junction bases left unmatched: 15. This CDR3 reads CASSLFSWASGSQDEQFF. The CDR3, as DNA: TGTGCCAGCAGTTTATTCTCGTGGGCTAGCGGGAGTCAAGATGAGCAGTTCTTC.

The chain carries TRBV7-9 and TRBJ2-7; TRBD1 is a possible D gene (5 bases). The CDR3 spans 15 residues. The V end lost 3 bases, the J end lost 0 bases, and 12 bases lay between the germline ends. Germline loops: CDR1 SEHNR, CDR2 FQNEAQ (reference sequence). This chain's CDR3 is CASSFREASSYEQYF. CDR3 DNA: TGTGCCAGCAGCTTCAGGGAAGCGAGCTCCTACGAGCAGTACTTC.

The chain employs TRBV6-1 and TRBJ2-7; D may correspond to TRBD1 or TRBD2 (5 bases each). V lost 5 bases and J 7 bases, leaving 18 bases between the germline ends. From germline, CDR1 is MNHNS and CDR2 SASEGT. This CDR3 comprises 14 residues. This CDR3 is CASSTWGRPWEQYF. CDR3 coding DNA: TGTGCCAGCAGTACATGGGGACGGCCCTGGGAGCAGTACTTC.

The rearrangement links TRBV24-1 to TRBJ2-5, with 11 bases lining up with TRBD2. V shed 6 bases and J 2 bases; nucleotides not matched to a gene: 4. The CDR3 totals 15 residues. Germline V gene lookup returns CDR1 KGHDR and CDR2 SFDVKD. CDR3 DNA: TGTGCCACCAGTCGGACTAGCGGGCCGCAAGAGACCCAGTACTTC. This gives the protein CATSRTSGPQETQYF.